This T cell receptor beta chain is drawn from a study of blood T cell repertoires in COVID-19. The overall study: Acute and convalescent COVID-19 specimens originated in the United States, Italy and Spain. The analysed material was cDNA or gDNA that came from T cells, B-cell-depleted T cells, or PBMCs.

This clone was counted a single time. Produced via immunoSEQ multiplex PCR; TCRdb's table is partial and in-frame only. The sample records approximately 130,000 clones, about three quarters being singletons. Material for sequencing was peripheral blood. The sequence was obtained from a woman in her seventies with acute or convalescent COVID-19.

The CDR3 is CASSSSGGDTQYF. In nucleotides, the CDR3 is TGCGCCAGCAGCTCTTCAGGAGGGGATACGCAGTATTTT. This chain connects TRBV10-1 to TRBJ2-3, with a tentative D call TRBD2 (6 bases). V lost 6 bases to trimming and J lost 6 bases, with 13 bases between them. In germline, CDR1 is WNHNN, CDR2 SYGVQD (reference sequence). The CDR3 extends over 13 amino acids.